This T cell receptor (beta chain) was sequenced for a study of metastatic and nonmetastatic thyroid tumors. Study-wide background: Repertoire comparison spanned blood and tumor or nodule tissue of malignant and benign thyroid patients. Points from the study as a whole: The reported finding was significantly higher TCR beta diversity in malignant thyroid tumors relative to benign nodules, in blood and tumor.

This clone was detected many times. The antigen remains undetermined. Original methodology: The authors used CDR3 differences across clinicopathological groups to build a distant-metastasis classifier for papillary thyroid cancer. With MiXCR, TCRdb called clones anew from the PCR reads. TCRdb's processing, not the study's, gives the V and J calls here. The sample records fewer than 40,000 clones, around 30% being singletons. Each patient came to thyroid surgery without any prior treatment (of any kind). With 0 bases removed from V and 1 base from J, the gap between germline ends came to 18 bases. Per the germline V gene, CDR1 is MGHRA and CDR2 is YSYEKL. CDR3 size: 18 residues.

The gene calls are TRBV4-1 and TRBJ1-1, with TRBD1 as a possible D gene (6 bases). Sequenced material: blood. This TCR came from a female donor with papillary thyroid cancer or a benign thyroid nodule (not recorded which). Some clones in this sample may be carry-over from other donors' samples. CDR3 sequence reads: CASSQDPGHWEGNTEAFF. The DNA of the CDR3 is TGCGCCAGCAGCCAAGATCCGGGACACTGGGAGGGGAACACTGAAGCTTTCTTT.